Below, 17 T cell receptor beta chains from the same sample are listed, as sequenced in a study of blood T cell repertoires in COVID-19. Sequenced by immunoSEQ multiplex PCR; TCRdb stores in-frame clones only, minus some. The table has about 420,000 clones, 85% to 90% seen once. The sample was peripheral blood. The receptor set was obtained from a man between 18 and 35 years old with COVID-19, enrolled during active disease.

The rearrangement joins TRBV6-6 to TRBJ1-1; 10 nucleotides align to TRBD1. The CDR3 length is 15 residues. Looked up from germline, CDR1 is MNHNY and CDR2 is SVGAGI (reference sequence). V lost 7 bases to trimming and J lost 3 bases; unmatched junction nucleotides: 8. The CDR3 nucleotides read TGTGCCAGCATCTCTTCCGGGACAGGGGACACTGAAGCTTTCTTT. Amino acids: CASISSGTGDTEAFF.

The chain uses TRBV2 and TRBJ2-3, with D possibly matching TRBD1 (5 bases). The ends were cut back, 6 bases at V and 4 bases at J, with 11 bases in the middle. Per germline, CDR1 SNHLY and CDR2 FYNNEI. The CDR3 has 13 amino acids. CDR3 nucleotide sequence: TGTGCCAGCAGCAGACAGCCGGCAGATACGCAGTATTTT. Amino acids: CASSRQPADTQYF.

The chain recombines TRBV24-1 with TRBJ1-5; TRBD1 might be the D (6 bases). Trimming shortened V by 5 bases and J by 5 bases, and 12 bases separated the two germline ends. This CDR3 is built from 14 residues. Per germline, CDR1 KGHDR and CDR2 SFDVKD. The CDR3 sequence is CATSAAGAYQPQHF. The CDR3 nucleotides are TGTGCCACCAGTGCGGCAGGGGCCTATCAGCCCCAGCATTTT.

The J gene is TRBJ2-7, the V gene TRBV2; D gene uncertain. V was trimmed by 5 bases and J by 6 bases, leaving 17 bases between them. The CDR3 extends over 14 amino acids. Germline V gives CDR1 SNHLY, CDR2 FYNNEI. The CDR3 DNA sequence: TGTGCCAGCAGTACCCAACGCGGCCGCGGCGAGCAGTACTTC. Its protein product is CASSTQRGRGEQYF.

This clone has a single count. DNA of the CDR3: TGTGCCAGCACGACCGGGACAATTCCCTACGAGCAGTACTTC. The encoded protein is CASTTGTIPYEQYF. The chain links TRBV6-5 to TRBJ2-7, with a weak D call TRBD1 (6 bases). Trimming cost V 7 bases and J 2 bases, with 15 bases left between them. The CDR3 is 14 amino acids. Germline loops: CDR1 MNHEY, CDR2 SVGAGI.

This chain links TRBV2 with TRBJ2-5; 8 bases align to TRBD2. Germline V gives CDR1 SNHLY, CDR2 FYNNEI. This CDR3 has 15 amino acids. After removal of 8 bases from V and 1 base from J, the junction contained 9 bases not matched to a gene. The CDR3 nucleotides are TGTGCCAGCGGAGCGGGGGCCCACCGCCAAGAGACCCAGTACTTC. Amino acids: CASGAGAHRQETQYF.

This chain uses TRBV6-5 with TRBJ1-3, with TRBD1 matching 7 bases. CDR1 and CDR2 from the germline V gene are MNHEY and SVGAGI. This CDR3 has 15 residues. Unmatched junction bases numbered 6, after V lost 7 bases and J lost 0 bases. CDR3 nucleotide sequence: TGTGCCAGCAAAAGGGGACAGTCCTCTGGAAACACCATATATTTT. Translating it yields CASKRGQSSGNTIYF.

The rearrangement joins TRBV4-1 to TRBJ2-7; no firm D call. Trimming shortened V by 5 bases and J by 1 base, and 3 bases separated the two germline ends. Germline CDR1 reads MGHRA; CDR2 reads YSYEKL. The CDR3 length is 11 residues. CDR3: CASSSSYEQYF. CDR3 DNA sequence: TGCGCCAGCAGCTCATCCTACGAGCAGTACTTC.

CDR3 amino acids: CASSESPGGDGYTF. The DNA of the CDR3 is TGTGCCAGCAGTGAATCCCCCGGCGGGGACGGCTACACCTTC. V gene TRBV25-1 combines with J gene TRBJ1-2, with a weak D call TRBD1 (5 bases). The V end lost 1 base, the J end lost 8 bases, and 14 bases lay between the germline ends. The CDR3 sequence is 14 residues long. Germline CDR1 and CDR2: MGHDK and SYGVNS.

The CDR3 loop is CASSKDQENTEAFF. CDR3 DNA sequence: TGCGCCAGCAGCAAGGATCAGGAGAACACTGAAGCTTTCTTT. The chain is built from TRBV5-1 and TRBJ1-1, with D uncertain. Germline-derived CDR1 and CDR2 are SGHRS and YFSETQ. The CDR3 runs 14 residues. V was pared by 4 bases and J by 1 base, with 11 bases between.

Turning to this clone: Other nucleotide sequences in the sample specify the same CDR3. The gene calls are TRBV5-1 and TRBJ2-5; D gene uncertain. Germline V CDR1 and CDR2: SGHRS, YFSETQ. The CDR3 is made up of 13 amino acids. V shed 1 base and J shed 3 bases, with 7 bases lying between them. The CDR3 loop reads CASSLRGEETQYF. For the CDR3, the DNA is TGCGCCAGCAGCTTGAGAGGAGAAGAGACCCAGTACTTC.

V is TRBV9 and J is TRBJ2-5, with 7 bases identical to TRBD2. The junction had 3 bases not matched to a gene; V was cut back by 3 bases and J by 1 base. Germline CDR1 and CDR2: SGDLS and YYNGEE. The CDR3 loop spans 14 amino acids. Here the CDR3 DNA reads TGTGCCAGCAGCGCGGGGGGAAGCCAAGAGACCCAGTACTTC. Its translation: CASSAGGSQETQYF. The full variable domain, with the rest looked up from reference TRBV9 and TRBJ2-5, is DSGVTQTPKHLITATGQRVTLRCSPRSGDLSVYWYQQSLDQGLQFLIQYYNGEERAKGNILERFSAQQFPDLHSELNLSSLELGDSALYFCASSAGGSQETQYFGPGTRLLVL.

Only one count was recorded for this clone. The rearrangement joins TRBV19 to TRBJ2-3; 7 bases are a match to TRBD2. CDR3 length: 14 residues. The V and J ends lost 5 bases and 1 base, in that order; junction bases with no gene match: 3. The germline gives CDR1 LNHDA, CDR2 SQIVND (reference sequence). CDR3 DNA: TGTGCCAGTAGTCGCACTAGCGGCACAGATACGCAGTATTTT. The encoded protein is CASSRTSGTDTQYF.

V is TRBV18 and J is TRBJ2-3; 10 bases are a match to TRBD2. Germline V gene sequence: CDR1 KGHSH, CDR2 LQKENI. With 3 bases clipped from V and 0 bases from J, the junction kept 6 bases outside the gene matches. This CDR3 has 17 amino acids. This CDR3 is CASSPLSGGTSTDTQYF. Written as DNA, the CDR3 is TGTGCCAGCTCACCTCTTAGCGGGGGGACTAGCACAGATACGCAGTATTTT.

The V gene is TRBV30, the J gene TRBJ2-6; 7 nucleotides align to TRBD2. This CDR3 has 13 residues. The junction had 0 bases not matched to a gene; V was cut back by 3 bases and J by 4 bases. CDR1 GTSNPN and CDR2 SVGIG come from the germline V gene (reference sequence). CDR3 sequence: CAWRLAGANVLTF. The CDR3 DNA reads as TGTGCCTGGAGACTAGCGGGGGCCAACGTCCTGACTTTC.

The CDR3 nucleotides read TGTGCCAGCAGCTTGTACTACGAGCAGTACTTC. This gives the protein CASSLYYEQYF. The V gene is TRBV5-5, the J gene TRBJ2-7; D uncertain. V was clipped by 1 base and J by 3 bases, with 2 bases between them. In germline, CDR1 is SGHKS, CDR2 YYEKEE (reference sequence). The CDR3 is 11 amino acids.

This chain connects TRBV15 to TRBJ1-1; TRBD1 matches 10 bases. V lost 5 bases to trimming and J lost 5 bases; unmatched junction nucleotides: 5. Germline V lookup: CDR1 LNHNV, CDR2 YYDKDF (reference sequence). The CDR3 sequence is 14 residues long. CDR3 DNA sequence: TGTGCCACCAGCCCTGGGACAGGGGAAACTGAAGCTTTCTTT. Its protein product is CATSPGTGETEAFF.